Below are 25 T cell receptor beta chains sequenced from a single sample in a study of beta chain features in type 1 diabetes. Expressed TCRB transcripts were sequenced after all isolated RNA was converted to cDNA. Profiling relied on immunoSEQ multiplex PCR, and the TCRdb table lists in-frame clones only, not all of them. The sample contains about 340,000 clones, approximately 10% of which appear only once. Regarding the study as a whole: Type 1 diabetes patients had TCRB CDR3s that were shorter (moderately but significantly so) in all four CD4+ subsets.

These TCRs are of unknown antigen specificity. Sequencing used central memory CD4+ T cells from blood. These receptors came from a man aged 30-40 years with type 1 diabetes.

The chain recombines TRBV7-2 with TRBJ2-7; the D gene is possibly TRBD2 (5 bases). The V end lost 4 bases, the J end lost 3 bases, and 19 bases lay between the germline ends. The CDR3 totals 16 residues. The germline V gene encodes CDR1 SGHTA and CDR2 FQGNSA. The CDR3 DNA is TGTGCCAGCAGCTCCTCCGCAGCCATCGCGGGCTACGAGCAGTACTTC. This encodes CASSSSAAIAGYEQYF.

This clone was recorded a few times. The CDR3 DNA sequence: TGCAGCGTTGATGGCAGGGCGGCCTATGGCTACACCTTC. Its protein is CSVDGRAAYGYTF. This chain links TRBV29-1 with TRBJ1-2, with D possibly matching TRBD1 (5 bases). The CDR3 totals 13 residues. Trimming removed 3 bases at V and 4 bases at J, with 12 bases between. In germline, CDR1 is SQVTM, CDR2 ANQGSEA.

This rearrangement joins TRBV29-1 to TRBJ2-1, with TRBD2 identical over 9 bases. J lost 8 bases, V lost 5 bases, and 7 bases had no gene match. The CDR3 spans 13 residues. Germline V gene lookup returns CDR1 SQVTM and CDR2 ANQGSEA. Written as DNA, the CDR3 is TGCAGCGTTTGGGCTAGCGGGGTGTATGAGCAGTTCTTC. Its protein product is CSVWASGVYEQFF.

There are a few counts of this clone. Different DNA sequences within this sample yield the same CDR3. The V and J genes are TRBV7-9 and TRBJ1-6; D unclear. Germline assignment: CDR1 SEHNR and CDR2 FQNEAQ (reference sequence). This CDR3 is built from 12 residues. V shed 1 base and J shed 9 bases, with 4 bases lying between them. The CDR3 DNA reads TGTGCCAGCAGCTTAGGGGGTTCACCCCTCCACTTT. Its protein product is CASSLGGSPLHF. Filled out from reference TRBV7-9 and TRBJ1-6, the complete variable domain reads DTGVSQNPRHKITKRGQNVTFRCDPISEHNRLYWYRQTLGQGPEFLTYFQNEAQLEKSRLLSDRFSAERPKGSFSTLEIQRTEQGDSAMYLCASSLGGSPLHFGNGTRLTVT.

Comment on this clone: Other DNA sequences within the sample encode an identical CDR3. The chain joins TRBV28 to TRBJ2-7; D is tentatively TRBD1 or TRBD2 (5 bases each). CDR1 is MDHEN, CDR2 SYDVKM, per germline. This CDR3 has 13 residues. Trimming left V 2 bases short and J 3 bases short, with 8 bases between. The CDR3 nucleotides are TGTGCCAGCAGTTTAGGGACCTTCTACGAGCAGTACTTC. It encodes CASSLGTFYEQYF. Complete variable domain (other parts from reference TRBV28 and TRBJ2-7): DVKVTQSSRYLVKRTGEKVFLECVQDMDHENMFWYRQDPGLGLRLIYFSYDVKMKEKGDIPEGYSVSREKKERFSLILESASTNQTSMYLCASSLGTFYEQYFGPGTRLTVT.

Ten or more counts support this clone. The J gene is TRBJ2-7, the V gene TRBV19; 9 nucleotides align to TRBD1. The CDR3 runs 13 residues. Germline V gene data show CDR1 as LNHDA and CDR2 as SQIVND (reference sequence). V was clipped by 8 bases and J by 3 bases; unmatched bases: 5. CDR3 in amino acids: CASRRTGDYEQYF. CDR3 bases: TGTGCCAGTCGACGGACAGGGGACTACGAGCAGTACTTC.

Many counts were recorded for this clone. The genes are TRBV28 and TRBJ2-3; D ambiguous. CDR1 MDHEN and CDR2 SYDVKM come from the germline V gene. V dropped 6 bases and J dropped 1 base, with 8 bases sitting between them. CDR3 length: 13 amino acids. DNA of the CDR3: TGTGCCAGCAGGGGCGCCGGCACAGATACGCAGTATTTT. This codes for CASRGAGTDTQYF.

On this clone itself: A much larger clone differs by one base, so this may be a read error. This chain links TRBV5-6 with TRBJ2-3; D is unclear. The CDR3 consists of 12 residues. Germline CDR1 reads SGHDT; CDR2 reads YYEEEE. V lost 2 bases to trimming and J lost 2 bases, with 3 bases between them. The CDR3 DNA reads TGTGCCAGCAGCTTAATCACAGATACGCAGTATTTT. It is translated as CASSLITDTQYF. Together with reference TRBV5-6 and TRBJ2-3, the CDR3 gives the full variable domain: DAGVTQSPTHLIKTRGQQVTLRCSPKSGHDTVSWYQQALGQGPQFIFQYYEEEERQRGNFPDRFSGHQFPNYSSELNVNALLLGDSALYLCASSLITDTQYFGPGTRLTVL.

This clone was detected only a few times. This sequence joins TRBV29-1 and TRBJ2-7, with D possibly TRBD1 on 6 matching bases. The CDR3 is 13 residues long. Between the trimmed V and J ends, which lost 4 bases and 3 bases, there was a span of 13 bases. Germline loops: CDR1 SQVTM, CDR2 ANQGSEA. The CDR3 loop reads CSVVGHRVYEQYF. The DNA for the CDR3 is TGCAGCGTTGTAGGCCACAGGGTCTACGAGCAGTACTTC.

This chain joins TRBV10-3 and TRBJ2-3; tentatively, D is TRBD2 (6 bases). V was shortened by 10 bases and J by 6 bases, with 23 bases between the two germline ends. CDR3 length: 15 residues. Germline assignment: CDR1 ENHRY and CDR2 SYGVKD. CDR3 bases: TGTGCCAGCGCAACAAGCGGGTCCGTTCCGGATACGCAGTATTTT. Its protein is CASATSGSVPDTQYF.

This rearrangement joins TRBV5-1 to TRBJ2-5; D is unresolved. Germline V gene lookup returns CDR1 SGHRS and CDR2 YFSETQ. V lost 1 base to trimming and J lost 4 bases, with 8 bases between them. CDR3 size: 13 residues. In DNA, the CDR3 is TGCGCCAGCAGCTTGCCTGGGCCAGAGACCCAGTACTTC. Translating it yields CASSLPGPETQYF.

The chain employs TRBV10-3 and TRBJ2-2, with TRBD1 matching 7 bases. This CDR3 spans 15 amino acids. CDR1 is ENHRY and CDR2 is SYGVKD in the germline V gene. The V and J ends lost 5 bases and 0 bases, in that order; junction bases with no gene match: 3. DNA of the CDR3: TGTGCCATCAGTTCCGGGACAGCGAACACCGGGGAGCTGTTTTTT. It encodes CAISSGTANTGELFF.

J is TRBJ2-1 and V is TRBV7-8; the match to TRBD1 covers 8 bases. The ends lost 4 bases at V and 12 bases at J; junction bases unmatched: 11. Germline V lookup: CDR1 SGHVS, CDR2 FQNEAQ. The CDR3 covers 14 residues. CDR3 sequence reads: CASSSGQVYGAQFF. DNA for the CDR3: TGTGCCAGCAGCTCGGGACAGGTTTATGGTGCGCAGTTCTTC.

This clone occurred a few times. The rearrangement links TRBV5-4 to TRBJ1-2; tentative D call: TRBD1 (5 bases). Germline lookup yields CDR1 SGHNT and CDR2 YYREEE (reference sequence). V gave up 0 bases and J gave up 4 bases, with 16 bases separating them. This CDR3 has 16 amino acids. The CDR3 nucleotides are TGTGCCAGCAGCTTGGGATCGACAGCCCAAGGCTATGGCTACACCTTC. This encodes CASSLGSTAQGYGYTF.

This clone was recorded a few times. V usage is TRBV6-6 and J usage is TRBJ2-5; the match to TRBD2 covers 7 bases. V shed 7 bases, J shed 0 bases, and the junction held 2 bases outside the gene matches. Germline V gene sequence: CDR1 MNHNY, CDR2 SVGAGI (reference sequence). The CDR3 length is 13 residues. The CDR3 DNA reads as TGTGCCAGCATGAGCGGGAACCAAGAGACCCAGTACTTC. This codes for CASMSGNQETQYF.

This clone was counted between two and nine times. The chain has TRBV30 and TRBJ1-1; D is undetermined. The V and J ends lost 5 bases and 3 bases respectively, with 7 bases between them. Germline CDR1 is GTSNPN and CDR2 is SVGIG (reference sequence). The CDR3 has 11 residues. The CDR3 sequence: CAWAADTEAFF. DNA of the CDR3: TGTGCCTGGGCAGCGGACACTGAAGCTTTCTTT.

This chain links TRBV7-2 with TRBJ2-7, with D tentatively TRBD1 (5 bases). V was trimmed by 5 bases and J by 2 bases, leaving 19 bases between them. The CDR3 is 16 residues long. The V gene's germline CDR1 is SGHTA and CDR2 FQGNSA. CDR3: CASSEDPWGTAYEQYF. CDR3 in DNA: TGTGCCAGCAGCGAAGACCCCTGGGGCACCGCCTACGAGCAGTACTTC. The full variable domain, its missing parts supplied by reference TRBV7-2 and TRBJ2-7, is GAGVSQSPSNKVTEKGKDVELRCDPISGHTALYWYRQSLGQGLEFLIYFQGNSAPDKSGLPSDRFSAERTGGSVSTLTIQRTQQEDSAVYLCASSEDPWGTAYEQYFGPGTRLTVT.

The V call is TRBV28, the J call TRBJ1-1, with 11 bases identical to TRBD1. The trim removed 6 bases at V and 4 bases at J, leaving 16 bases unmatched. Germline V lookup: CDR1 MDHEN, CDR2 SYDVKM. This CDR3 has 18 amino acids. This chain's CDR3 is CASSSLPGTGGGGTEAFF. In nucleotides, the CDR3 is TGTGCCAGCAGCTCTCTGCCGGGGACAGGGGGAGGCGGCACTGAAGCTTTCTTT.

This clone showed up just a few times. Here the CDR3 reads CASSQSGVKDTQYF. Here the CDR3 DNA reads TGCGCCAGCAGTCAGTCAGGGGTGAAAGATACGCAGTATTTT. This sequence joins TRBV5-1 and TRBJ2-3; a weak D match, TRBD1 (6 bases). Trimming stripped 5 bases from V and 5 bases from J, with 15 bases between. The CDR3 covers 14 residues. Germline V gives CDR1 SGHRS, CDR2 YFSETQ.

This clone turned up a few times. The DNA of the CDR3 is TGTGCCAGTAAAAGGGCCCCATCCGGGGAGCTGTTTTTT. Amino acid sequence: CASKRAPSGELFF. This sequence joins TRBV19 and TRBJ2-2, with no clear D. This CDR3 is 13 amino acids long. Germline CDR1 is LNHDA and CDR2 is SQIVND (reference sequence). V lost 7 bases and J lost 6, with 12 bases in between. Combining the CDR3 with reference TRBV19 and TRBJ2-2 gives the whole variable domain DGGITQSPKYLFRKEGQNVTLSCEQNLNHDAMYWYRQDPGQGLRLIYYSQIVNDFQKGDIAEGYSVSREKKESFPLTVTSAQKNPTAFYLCASKRAPSGELFFGEGSRLTVL.

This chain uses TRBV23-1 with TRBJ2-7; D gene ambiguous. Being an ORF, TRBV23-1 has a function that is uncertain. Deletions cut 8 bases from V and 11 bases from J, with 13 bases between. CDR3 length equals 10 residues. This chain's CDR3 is CASAHWEEYF. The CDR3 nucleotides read TGCGCCAGCGCCCACTGGGAAGAGTACTTC.

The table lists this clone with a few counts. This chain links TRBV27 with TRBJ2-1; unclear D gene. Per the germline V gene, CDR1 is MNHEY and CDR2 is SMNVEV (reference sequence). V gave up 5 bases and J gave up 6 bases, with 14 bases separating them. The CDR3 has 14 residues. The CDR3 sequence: CASSPHGGFNEQFF. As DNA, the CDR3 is TGTGCCAGCAGTCCCCACGGCGGTTTCAATGAGCAGTTCTTC.

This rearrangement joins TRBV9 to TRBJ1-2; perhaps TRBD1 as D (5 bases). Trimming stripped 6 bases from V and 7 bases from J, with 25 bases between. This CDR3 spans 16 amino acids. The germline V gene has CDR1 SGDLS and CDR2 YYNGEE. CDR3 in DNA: TGTGCCAGCACCAAAATAAGCGACGCGGCCGGGGGTGGCTACACCTTC. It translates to CASTKISDAAGGGYTF.

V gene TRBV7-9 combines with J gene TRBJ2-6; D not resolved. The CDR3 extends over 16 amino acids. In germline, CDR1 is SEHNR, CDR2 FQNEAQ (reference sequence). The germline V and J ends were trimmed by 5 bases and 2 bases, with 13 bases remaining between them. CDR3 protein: CASSPSVGTGANVLTF. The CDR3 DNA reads TGTGCCAGCAGCCCTTCGGTAGGGACTGGGGCCAACGTCCTGACTTTC. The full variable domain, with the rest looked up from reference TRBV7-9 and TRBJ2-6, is DTGVSQNPRHKITKRGQNVTFRCDPISEHNRLYWYRQTLGQGPEFLTYFQNEAQLEKSRLLSDRFSAERPKGSFSTLEIQRTEQGDSAMYLCASSPSVGTGANVLTFGAGSRLTVL.

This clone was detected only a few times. As DNA, the CDR3 is TGTGCCAGCAGTTACGGTGGAGGCATGAACACTGAAGCTTTCTTT. Its protein product is CASSYGGGMNTEAFF. The J gene is TRBJ1-1, the V gene TRBV6-5; D not resolved. Trimming shortened V by 2 bases and J by 0 bases, and 10 bases separated the two germline ends. Germline CDR1 is MNHEY and CDR2 is SVGAGI. This CDR3 comprises 15 residues.